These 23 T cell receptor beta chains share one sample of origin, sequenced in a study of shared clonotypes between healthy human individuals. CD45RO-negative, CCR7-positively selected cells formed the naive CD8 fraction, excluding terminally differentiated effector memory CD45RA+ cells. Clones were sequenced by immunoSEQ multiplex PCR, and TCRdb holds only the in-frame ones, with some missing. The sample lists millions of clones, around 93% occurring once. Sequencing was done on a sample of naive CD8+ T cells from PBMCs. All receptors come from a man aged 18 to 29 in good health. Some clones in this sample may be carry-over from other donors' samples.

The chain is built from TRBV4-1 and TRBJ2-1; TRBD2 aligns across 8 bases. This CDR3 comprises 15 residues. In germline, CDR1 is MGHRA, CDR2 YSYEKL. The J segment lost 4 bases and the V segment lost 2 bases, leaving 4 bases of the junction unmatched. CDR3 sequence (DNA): TGCGCCAGCAGCCAAACTAGCGGAGAATACAATGAGCAGTTCTTC. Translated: CASSQTSGEYNEQFF.

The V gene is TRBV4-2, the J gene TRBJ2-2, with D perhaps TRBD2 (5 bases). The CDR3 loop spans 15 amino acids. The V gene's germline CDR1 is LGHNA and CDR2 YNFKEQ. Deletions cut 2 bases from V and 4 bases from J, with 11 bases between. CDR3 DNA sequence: TGTGCCAGCAGCCAACCGGGGTGGGCCACCGGGGAGCTGTTTTTT. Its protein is CASSQPGWATGELFF.

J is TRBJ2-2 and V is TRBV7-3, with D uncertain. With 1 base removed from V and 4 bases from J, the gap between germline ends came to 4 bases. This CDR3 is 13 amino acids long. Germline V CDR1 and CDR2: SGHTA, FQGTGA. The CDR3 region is CASSLSVTGELFF. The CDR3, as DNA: TGTGCCAGCAGCTTAAGTGTCACCGGGGAGCTGTTTTTT.

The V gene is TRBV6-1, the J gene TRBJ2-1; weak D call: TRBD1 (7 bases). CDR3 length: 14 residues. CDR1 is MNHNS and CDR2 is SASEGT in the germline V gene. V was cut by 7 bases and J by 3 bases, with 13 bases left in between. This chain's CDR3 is CASTARGVYNEQFF. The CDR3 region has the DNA TGTGCCAGCACTGCCAGGGGGGTCTACAATGAGCAGTTCTTC.

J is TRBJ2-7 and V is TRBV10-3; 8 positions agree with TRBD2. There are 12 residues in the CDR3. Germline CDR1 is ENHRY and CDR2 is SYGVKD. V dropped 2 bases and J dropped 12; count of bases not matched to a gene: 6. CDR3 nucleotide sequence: TGTGCCATCAGTGAGCCCGGGGGGGTAGGGTACTTC. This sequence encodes CAISEPGGVGYF.

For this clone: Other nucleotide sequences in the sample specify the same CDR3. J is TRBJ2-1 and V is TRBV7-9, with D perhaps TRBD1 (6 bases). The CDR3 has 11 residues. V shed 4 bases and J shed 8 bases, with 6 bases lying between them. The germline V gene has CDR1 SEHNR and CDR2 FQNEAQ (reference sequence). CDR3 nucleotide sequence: TGTGCCAGCAGCTGGACAGATGAGCAGTTCTTC. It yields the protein CASSWTDEQFF.

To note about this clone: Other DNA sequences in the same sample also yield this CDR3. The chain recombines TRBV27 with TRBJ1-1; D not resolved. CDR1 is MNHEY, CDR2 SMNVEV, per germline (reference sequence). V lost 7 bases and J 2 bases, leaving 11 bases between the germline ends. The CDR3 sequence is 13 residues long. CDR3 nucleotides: TGTGCCAGCACCCCCCCCGGAAACACTGAAGCTTTCTTT. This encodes CASTPPGNTEAFF.

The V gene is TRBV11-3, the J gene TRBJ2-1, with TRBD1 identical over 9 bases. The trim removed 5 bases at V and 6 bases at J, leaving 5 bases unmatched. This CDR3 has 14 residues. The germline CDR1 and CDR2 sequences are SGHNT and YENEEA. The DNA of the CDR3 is TGTGCCAGCAGCCCCCGGGGACAGGGCAATGAGCAGTTCTTC. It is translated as CASSPRGQGNEQFF.

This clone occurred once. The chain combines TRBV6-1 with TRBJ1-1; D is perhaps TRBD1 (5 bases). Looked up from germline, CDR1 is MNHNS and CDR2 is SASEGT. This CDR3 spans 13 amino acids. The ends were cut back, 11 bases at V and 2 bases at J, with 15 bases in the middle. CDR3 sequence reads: CAGQERFNTEAFF. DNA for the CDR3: TGTGCCGGACAAGAGCGGTTTAACACTGAAGCTTTCTTT.

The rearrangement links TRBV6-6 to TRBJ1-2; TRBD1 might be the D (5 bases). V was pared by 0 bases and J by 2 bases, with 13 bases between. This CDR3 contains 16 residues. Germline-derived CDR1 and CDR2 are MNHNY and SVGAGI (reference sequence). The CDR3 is CASSYSLETENYGYTF. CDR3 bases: TGTGCCAGCAGTTACTCATTGGAGACAGAAAACTATGGCTACACCTTC.

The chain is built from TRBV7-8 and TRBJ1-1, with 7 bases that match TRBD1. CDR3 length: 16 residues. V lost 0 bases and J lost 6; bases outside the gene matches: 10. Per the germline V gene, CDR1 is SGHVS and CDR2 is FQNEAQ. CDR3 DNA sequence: TGTGCCAGCAGCTTAGCGCTTATAGGGGGCAATTCTGAAGCTTTCTTT. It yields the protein CASSLALIGGNSEAFF.

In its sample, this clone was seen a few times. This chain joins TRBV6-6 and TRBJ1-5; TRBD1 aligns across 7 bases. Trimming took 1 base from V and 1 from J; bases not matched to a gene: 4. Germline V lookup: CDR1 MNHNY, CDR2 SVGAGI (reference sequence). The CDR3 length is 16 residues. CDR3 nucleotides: TGTGCCAGCAGTTACTATAACAGGGGAAGCAATCAGCCCCAGCATTTT. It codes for CASSYYNRGSNQPQHF.

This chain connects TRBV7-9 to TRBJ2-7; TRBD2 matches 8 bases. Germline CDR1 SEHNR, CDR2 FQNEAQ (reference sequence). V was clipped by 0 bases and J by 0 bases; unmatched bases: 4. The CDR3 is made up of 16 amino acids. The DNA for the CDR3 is TGTGCCAGCAGCTTAGCACTAGCGGAGAGCTCCTACGAGCAGTACTTC. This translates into CASSLALAESSYEQYF.

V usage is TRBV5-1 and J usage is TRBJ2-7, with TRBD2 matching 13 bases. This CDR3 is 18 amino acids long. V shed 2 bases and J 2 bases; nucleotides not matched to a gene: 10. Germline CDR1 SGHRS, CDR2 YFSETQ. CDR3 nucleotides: TGCGCCAGCAGCTTTGGGGGACTAGCGGGACGATCGCCCTACGAGCAGTACTTC. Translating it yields CASSFGGLAGRSPYEQYF.

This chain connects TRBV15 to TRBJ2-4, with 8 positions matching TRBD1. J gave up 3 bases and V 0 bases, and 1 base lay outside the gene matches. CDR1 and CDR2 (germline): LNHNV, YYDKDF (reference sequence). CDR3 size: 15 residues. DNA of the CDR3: TGTGCCACCAGCAGAGAAGGACAGGGCAAAAACATTCAGTACTTC. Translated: CATSREGQGKNIQYF.

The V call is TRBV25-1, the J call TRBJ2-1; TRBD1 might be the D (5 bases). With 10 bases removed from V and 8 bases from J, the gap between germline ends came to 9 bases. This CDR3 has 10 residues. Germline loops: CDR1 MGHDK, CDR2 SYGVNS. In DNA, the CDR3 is TGTGCCACCAGGGCCTATGAGCAGTTCTTC. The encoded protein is CATRAYEQFF.

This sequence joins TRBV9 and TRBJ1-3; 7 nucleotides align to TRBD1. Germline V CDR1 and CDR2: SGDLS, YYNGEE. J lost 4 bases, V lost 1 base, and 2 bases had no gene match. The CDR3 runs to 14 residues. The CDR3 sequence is CASSVRTGGNTIYF. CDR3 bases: TGTGCCAGCAGCGTAAGGACAGGCGGAAACACCATATATTTT.

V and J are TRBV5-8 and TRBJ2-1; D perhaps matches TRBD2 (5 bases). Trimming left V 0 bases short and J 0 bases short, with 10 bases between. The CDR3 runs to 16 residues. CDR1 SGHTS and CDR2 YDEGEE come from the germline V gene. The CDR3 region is CASSLGVGSSYNEQFF. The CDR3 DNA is TGTGCCAGCAGCTTGGGTGTGGGGAGCTCCTACAATGAGCAGTTCTTC.

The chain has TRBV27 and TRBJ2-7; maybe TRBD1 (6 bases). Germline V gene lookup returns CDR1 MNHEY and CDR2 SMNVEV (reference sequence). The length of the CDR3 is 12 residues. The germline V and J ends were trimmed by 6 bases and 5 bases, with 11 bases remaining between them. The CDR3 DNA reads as TGTGCCAGCAGATCCCCAGGGGACGAGCAGTACTTC. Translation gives CASRSPGDEQYF.

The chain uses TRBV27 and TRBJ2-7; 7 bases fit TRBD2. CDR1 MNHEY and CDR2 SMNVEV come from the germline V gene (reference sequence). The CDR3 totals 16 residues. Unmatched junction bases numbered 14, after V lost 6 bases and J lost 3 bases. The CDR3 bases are TGTGCCAGCAGCCCCAGTTGGGGGGAGGGCTACTACGAGCAGTACTTC. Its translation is CASSPSWGEGYYEQYF.

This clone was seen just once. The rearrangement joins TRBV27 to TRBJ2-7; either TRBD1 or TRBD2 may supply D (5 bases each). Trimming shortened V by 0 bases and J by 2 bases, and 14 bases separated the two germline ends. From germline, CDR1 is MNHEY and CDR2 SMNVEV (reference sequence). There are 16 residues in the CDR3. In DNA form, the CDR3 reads TGTGCCAGCAGTTTATCTATGGGAGACAGCCCCTACGAGCAGTACTTC. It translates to CASSLSMGDSPYEQYF.

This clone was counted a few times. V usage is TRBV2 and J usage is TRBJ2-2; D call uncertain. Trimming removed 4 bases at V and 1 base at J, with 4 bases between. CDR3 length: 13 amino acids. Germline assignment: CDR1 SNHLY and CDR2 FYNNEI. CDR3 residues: CASSGMNTGELFF. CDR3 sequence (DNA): TGTGCCAGCAGTGGAATGAACACCGGGGAGCTGTTTTTT.

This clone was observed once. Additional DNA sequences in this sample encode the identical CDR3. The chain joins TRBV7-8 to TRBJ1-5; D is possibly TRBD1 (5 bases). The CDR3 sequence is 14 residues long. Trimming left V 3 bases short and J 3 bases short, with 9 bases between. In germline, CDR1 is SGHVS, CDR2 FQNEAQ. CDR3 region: CASSLRDSNQPQHF. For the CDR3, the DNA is TGTGCCAGCAGCTTGCGGGACTCCAATCAGCCCCAGCATTTT.